This T cell receptor beta chain came from a study of blood T cell repertoires in COVID-19. Study summary: PBMCs, B-cell-depleted T cells, or T cells provided the cDNA or gDNA that made up the material.

This CDR3 has 14 amino acids. CDR1 and CDR2 (germline): SGHVS, FNYEAQ. V was pared by 7 bases and J by 2 bases, with 12 bases between. Measured with immunoSEQ multiplex PCR; TCRdb has only the in-frame clones, and not every one. The sample shows roughly 320,000 clones, around 92% of them seen only once. This rearrangement joins TRBV7-6 to TRBJ1-5, with D unclear. The sample taken for sequencing was peripheral blood. This TCR came from a woman aged 25 to 39 with COVID-19, enrolled during active disease. CDR3 sequence: CASNIGQGNQPQHF. Written as DNA, the CDR3 is TGTGCCAGCAATATAGGTCAGGGCAATCAGCCCCAGCATTTT. The complete variable domain, with remaining parts taken from reference TRBV7-6 and TRBJ1-5, reads GAGVSQSPRYKVTKRGQDVALRCDPISGHVSLYWYRQALGQGPEFLTYFNYEAQQDKSGLPNDRFSAERPEGSISTLTIQRTEQRDSAMYRCASNIGQGNQPQHFGDGTRLSIL.